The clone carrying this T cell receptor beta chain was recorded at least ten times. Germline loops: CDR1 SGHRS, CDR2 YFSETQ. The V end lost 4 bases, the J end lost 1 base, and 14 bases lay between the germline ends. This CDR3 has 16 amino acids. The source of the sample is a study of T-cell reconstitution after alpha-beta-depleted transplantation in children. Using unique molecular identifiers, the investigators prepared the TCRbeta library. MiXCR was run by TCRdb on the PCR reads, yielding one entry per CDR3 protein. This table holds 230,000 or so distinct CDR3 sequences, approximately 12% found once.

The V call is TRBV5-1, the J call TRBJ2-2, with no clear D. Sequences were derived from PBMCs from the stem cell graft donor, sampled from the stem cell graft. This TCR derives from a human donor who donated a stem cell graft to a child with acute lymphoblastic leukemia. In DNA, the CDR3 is TGCGCCAGCAGCCCATCCACCCGGCTGAACACCGGGGAGCTGTTTTTT. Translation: CASSPSTRLNTGELFF. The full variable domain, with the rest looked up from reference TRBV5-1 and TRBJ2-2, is KAGVTQTPRYLIKTRGQQVTLSCSPISGHRSVSWYQQTPGQGLQFLFEYFSETQRNKGNFPGRFSGRQFSNSRSEMNVSTLELGDSALYLCASSPSTRLNTGELFFGEGSRLTVL.